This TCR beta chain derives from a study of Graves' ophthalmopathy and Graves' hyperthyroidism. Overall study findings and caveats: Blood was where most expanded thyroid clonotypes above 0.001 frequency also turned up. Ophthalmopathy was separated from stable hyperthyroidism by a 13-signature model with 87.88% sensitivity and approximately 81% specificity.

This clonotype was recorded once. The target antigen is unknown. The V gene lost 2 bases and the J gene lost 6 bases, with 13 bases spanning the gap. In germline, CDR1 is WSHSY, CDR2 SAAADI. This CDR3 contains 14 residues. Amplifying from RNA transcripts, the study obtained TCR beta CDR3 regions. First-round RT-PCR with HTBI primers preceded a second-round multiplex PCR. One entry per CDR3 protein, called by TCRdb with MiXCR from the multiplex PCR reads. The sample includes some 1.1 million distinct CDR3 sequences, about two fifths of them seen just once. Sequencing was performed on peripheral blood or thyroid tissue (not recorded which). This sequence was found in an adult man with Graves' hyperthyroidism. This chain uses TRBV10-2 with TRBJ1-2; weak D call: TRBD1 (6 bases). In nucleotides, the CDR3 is TGCGCCAGCAGTGAGCCGGACAGTGGCCATGGCTACACCTTC. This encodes CASSEPDSGHGYTF.